The 8 T cell receptor beta chains below come from one sample, sequenced in a study of T-cell memory formation after mild COVID-19. TCRdb passed the 5' RACE reads through MiXCR, listing each CDR3 protein once. The table includes about 47,000 distinct CDR3 sequences, 8% to 10% detected once. Sequencing was done on a sample of PBMCs or a T cell subset sorted from them (not recorded which). These receptor sequences come from an adult woman who had mild COVID-19 (a few samples of this study predate the infection). Cell type and time point are not known.

This clonotype was seen many times. The V call is TRBV6-2 or TRBV6-3, the J call TRBJ2-7; perhaps TRBD1 as D (6 bases). The CDR3 runs 12 residues. Germline V gene sequence: CDR1 MNHEY, CDR2 SVGEGT. V was shortened by 6 bases and J by 3 bases, with 9 bases between the two germline ends. CDR3 amino acids: CASRTGIYEQYF. DNA for the CDR3: TGTGCCAGCAGAACAGGGATCTACGAGCAGTACTTC.

This clonotype was counted only a few times. The chain is built from TRBV7-3 and TRBJ2-1, with 9 nucleotides matching TRBD1. CDR1 and CDR2 (germline): SGHTA, FQGTGA. There are 13 residues in the CDR3. V lost 0 bases, J lost 12 bases, and 3 bases stayed unmatched. The CDR3 reads CASSLTGQGGQFF. CDR3 DNA: TGTGCCAGCAGCTTAACGGGACAGGGAGGGCAGTTCTTC. Drawing the rest from reference TRBV7-3 and TRBJ2-1, the complete variable domain is GAGVSQTPSNKVTEKGKYVELRCDPISGHTALYWYRQSLGQGPEFLIYFQGTGAADDSGLPNDRFFAVRPEGSVSTLKIQRTERGDSAVYLCASSLTGQGGQFFGPGTRLTVL.

This sequence joins TRBV19 and TRBJ2-5; 8 nucleotides agree with TRBD2. CDR1 and CDR2 (germline): LNHDA, SQIVND (reference sequence). The CDR3 is 14 residues long. The ends lost 5 bases at V and 2 bases at J; junction bases unmatched: 4. CDR3 DNA sequence: TGTGCCAGTAGTTATAGCGGGGCGCAAGAGACCCAGTACTTC. Its translation is CASSYSGAQETQYF.

In its sample, this clonotype was seen many times. This chain links TRBV20-1 with TRBJ2-7, with D unresolved. Trimming left V 8 bases short and J 3 bases short, with 20 bases between. This CDR3 comprises 14 residues. The V gene's germline CDR1 is DFQATT and CDR2 SNEGSKA (reference sequence). CDR3 sequence (DNA): TGCAGTTCCTATGATCCTAAGTTGGGCTACGAGCAGTACTTC. It specifies CSSYDPKLGYEQYF.

The chain joins TRBV7-9 to TRBJ2-5; the D is unclear. Trimming shortened V by 1 base and J by 2 bases, and 8 bases separated the two germline ends. This CDR3 contains 14 residues. From germline, CDR1 is SEHNR and CDR2 FQNEAQ (reference sequence). The CDR3 nucleotides are TGTGCCAGCAGCTTAGTTTCAGTGCAAGAGACCCAGTACTTC. Residues: CASSLVSVQETQYF.

This clonotype was picked up a small number of times. This chain joins TRBV12-3 or TRBV12-4 and TRBJ2-5; perhaps TRBD2 as D (5 bases). CDR3 length: 15 amino acids. The V end lost 3 bases, the J end lost 2 bases, and 13 bases lay between the germline ends. DNA for the CDR3: TGTGCCAGCAGTTTTCGCGGGTCGGCACAAGAGACCCAGTACTTC. Translation: CASSFRGSAQETQYF.

This clonotype was observed a few times. This chain links TRBV12-3 or TRBV12-4 with TRBJ1-5; D perhaps matches TRBD1 (5 bases). This CDR3 is 16 amino acids long. V dropped 6 bases and J dropped 6 bases, with 21 bases sitting between them. CDR3 DNA: TGTGCCAGCAGCCCATCCTCTGGTGGGGGGAGTCAGCCCCAGCATTTT. This translates into CASSPSSGGGSQPQHF.

This clonotype has a handful of counts. CDR3 DNA: TGTGCCTCCACTCCAGGGGCCCCGAACACTGAAGCTTTCTTT. It translates to CASTPGAPNTEAFF. The V and J genes are TRBV10-3 and TRBJ1-1; weak D call: TRBD1 (6 bases). V dropped 11 bases and J dropped 1 base, with 17 bases sitting between them. This CDR3 is built from 14 residues. CDR1 and CDR2 (germline): ENHRY, SYGVKD.